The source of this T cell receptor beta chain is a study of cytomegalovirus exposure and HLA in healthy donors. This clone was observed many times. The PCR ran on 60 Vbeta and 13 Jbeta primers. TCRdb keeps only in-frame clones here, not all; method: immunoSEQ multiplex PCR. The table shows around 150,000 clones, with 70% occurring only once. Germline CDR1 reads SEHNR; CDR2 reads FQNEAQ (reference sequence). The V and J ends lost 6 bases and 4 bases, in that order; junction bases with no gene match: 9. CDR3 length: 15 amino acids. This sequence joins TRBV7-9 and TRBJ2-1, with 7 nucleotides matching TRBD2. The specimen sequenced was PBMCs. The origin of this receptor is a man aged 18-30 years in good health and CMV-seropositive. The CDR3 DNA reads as TGTGCCAGCAGTAGGAGGACTAGTCTTTACAATGAGCAGTTCTTC. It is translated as CASSRRTSLYNEQFF.